A single sample is the source of the 21 T cell receptor beta chains below, sequenced in a study of response to subunit inactivated influenza vaccine. From the RT-PCR reads, TCRdb called clonotypes with MiXCR, one entry per CDR3 protein. The data show a few hundred thousand distinct CDR3 sequences, about 20% seen once. The sequences come from PBMCs from blood, collected 21 months after vaccination. The receptors shown here come from a man between 50 and 75 years old who received an inactivated influenza vaccine.

This clonotype appeared many times. The V and J genes are TRBV6-5 and TRBJ2-1; weak D call: TRBD2 (5 bases). The CDR3 is 12 residues long. V was trimmed by 6 bases and J by 3 bases, leaving 6 bases between them. Per germline, CDR1 MNHEY and CDR2 SVGAGI. CDR3: CASSGDYNEQFF. The CDR3 DNA follows: TGTGCCAGCAGCGGGGACTACAATGAGCAGTTCTTC.

The chain uses TRBV20-1 and TRBJ2-1; D is tentatively TRBD1 or TRBD2 (5 bases each). Per the germline V gene, CDR1 is DFQATT and CDR2 is SNEGSKA (reference sequence). The CDR3 is made up of 15 amino acids. The V end lost 3 bases, the J end lost 1 base, and 13 bases lay between the germline ends. The CDR3 is CSASGTPGSYNEQFF. In DNA form, the CDR3 reads TGCAGTGCTAGCGGGACCCCGGGGTCCTACAATGAGCAGTTCTTC.

The J gene is TRBJ1-6, the V gene TRBV11-2, with unresolved D. The germline CDR1 and CDR2 sequences are SGHAT and FQNNGV. CDR3 size: 16 residues. V shed 1 base and J shed 6 bases, with 13 bases lying between them. CDR3 bases: TGTGCCAGCAGCTTAGTGGTGGTAGGGATTAATTCACCCCTCCACTTT. Translation gives CASSLVVVGINSPLHF.

The V call is TRBV5-6, the J call TRBJ1-4, with no clear D. The CDR3 covers 14 residues. The germline gives CDR1 SGHDT, CDR2 YYEEEE. V was pared by 0 bases and J by 8 bases, with 11 bases between. CDR3 DNA sequence: TGTGCCAGCAGCTTGGGACCATTTAGGGAAAAACTGTTTTTT. Translating it yields CASSLGPFREKLFF.

CDR3 DNA: TGTGCCTGGAGTGGTCGGATAGACTGGTTCCCGTCTGGGGCCAACGTCCTGACTTTC. Translating gives CAWSGRIDWFPSGANVLTF. The chain combines TRBV30 with TRBJ2-6; the D is unclear. The germline V gene has CDR1 GTSNPN and CDR2 SVGIG (reference sequence). Between the trimmed V and J ends, which lost 1 base and 1 base, there was a span of 20 bases. The CDR3 length is 19 residues.

The chain joins TRBV20-1 to TRBJ2-1; a weak D match, TRBD2 (6 bases). The V end was cut by 5 bases, the J end by 0 bases, with 14 bases between. The germline V gene encodes CDR1 DFQATT and CDR2 SNEGSKA (reference sequence). The CDR3 has 15 residues. For the CDR3, the DNA is TGCAGTGCTTACCCCTCTAGCGTCTCCTACAATGAGCAGTTCTTC. This sequence encodes CSAYPSSVSYNEQFF.

The J gene is TRBJ2-4, the V gene TRBV3-1; TRBD1 might be the D (6 bases). This CDR3 contains 16 residues. V dropped 0 bases and J dropped 4 bases, with 13 bases sitting between them. CDR1 and CDR2 (germline): LGHDT, YNNKEL (reference sequence). CDR3 nucleotides: TGTGCCAGCAGCCAAGATCCTGGGGGCGGGAAAAACATTCAGTACTTC. Amino acids: CASSQDPGGGKNIQYF.

This clonotype has more than one count but fewer than ten. V usage is TRBV5-1 and J usage is TRBJ2-3; maybe TRBD2 (6 bases). The CDR3 sequence is 15 residues long. V lost 2 bases to trimming and J lost 10 bases, with 20 bases between them. Germline loops: CDR1 SGHRS, CDR2 YFSETQ. CDR3 protein: CASSFANTGGESQYF. CDR3 nucleotides: TGCGCCAGCAGCTTCGCCAACACAGGAGGGGAGTCGCAGTATTTT.

This clonotype showed up just once. This chain uses TRBV5-1 with TRBJ2-7; a weak D match, TRBD1 (6 bases). V dropped 0 bases and J dropped 0 bases, with 7 bases sitting between them. This CDR3 contains 14 residues. Germline values: CDR1 SGHRS, CDR2 YFSETQ. The CDR3, as DNA: TGCGCCAGCAGCTTGGTCAGGGGCTCCTACGAGCAGTACTTC. As protein: CASSLVRGSYEQYF.

The chain uses TRBV5-6 and TRBJ2-5; no definite D call. CDR1 and CDR2 from the germline V gene are SGHDT and YYEEEE. There are 13 residues in the CDR3. The V end was cut by 3 bases, the J end by 3 bases, with 9 bases between. Here the CDR3 reads CASSYDSKETQYF. Written as DNA, the CDR3 is TGTGCCAGCAGCTATGACTCAAAAGAGACCCAGTACTTC.

The chain couples TRBV12-3 or TRBV12-4 to TRBJ1-1; D remains ambiguous. This CDR3 comprises 14 residues. V lost 2 bases, J lost 1 base, and 8 bases lay in between. DNA of the CDR3: TGTGCCAGCAGTTTACAAGGGTCGAACACTGAAGCTTTCTTT. Protein product: CASSLQGSNTEAFF.

The chain couples TRBV20-1 to TRBJ1-4; D is unclear. V lost 4 bases and J 0 bases, leaving 6 bases between the germline ends. In germline, CDR1 is DFQATT, CDR2 SNEGSKA (reference sequence). The CDR3 has 13 residues. The CDR3 is CSATEATNEKLFF. In DNA form, the CDR3 reads TGCAGTGCTACCGAAGCAACTAATGAAAAACTGTTTTTT.

Only a few counts were recorded for this clonotype. The CDR3 DNA sequence: TGTGCCAGCTCACCCCTGGACATAGGGGGACTAGCCAACACTGAAGCTTTCTTT. This translates into CASSPLDIGGLANTEAFF. The rearrangement uses TRBV18 and TRBJ1-1, with D perhaps matching TRBD1 (6 bases). CDR1 KGHSH and CDR2 LQKENI come from the germline V gene. This CDR3 is built from 18 residues. The V end lost 3 bases, the J end lost 2 bases, and 22 bases lay between the germline ends.

This sequence joins TRBV20-1 and TRBJ2-7; 13 bases fit TRBD2. V was clipped by 5 bases and J by 2 bases; unmatched bases: 9. The CDR3 runs to 16 residues. Germline CDR1 reads DFQATT; CDR2 reads SNEGSKA (reference sequence). CDR3 amino acids: CSAPPGLAGPAYEQYF. The CDR3 DNA follows: TGCAGTGCTCCCCCGGGACTAGCGGGACCCGCCTACGAGCAGTACTTC.

V is TRBV19 and J is TRBJ2-2, with D uncertain. Germline CDR1 reads LNHDA; CDR2 reads SQIVND (reference sequence). The CDR3 runs to 12 residues. Trimming took off 6 bases at V and 6 bases at J, with 8 bases between the two ends. This CDR3 reads CASRRDAGELFF. For the CDR3, the DNA is TGTGCCAGTAGAAGGGATGCCGGGGAGCTGTTTTTT.

This clonotype was counted a few times. V gene TRBV29-1 combines with J gene TRBJ2-1; 12 bases are shared with TRBD2. The CDR3 covers 13 residues. V lost 5 bases to trimming and J lost 10 bases; unmatched junction nucleotides: 6. Germline loops: CDR1 SQVTM, CDR2 ANQGSEA. CDR3 sequence: CSVRLAGAWEQFF. The DNA for the CDR3 is TGCAGCGTTCGACTAGCGGGAGCTTGGGAGCAGTTCTTC.

In its sample, this clonotype was seen a few times. This chain uses TRBV7-9 with TRBJ2-2; TRBD1 agrees at 8 bases. Losses at the gene ends were 3 bases for V and 5 bases for J; bases not matched to a gene: 5. CDR1 and CDR2 (germline): SEHNR, FQNEAQ (reference sequence). The CDR3 is 15 amino acids. The CDR3 DNA sequence: TGTGCCAGCAGCTTCGACAGGGGCCGAACCGGGGAGCTGTTTTTT. This sequence encodes CASSFDRGRTGELFF.

This clonotype was counted between two and nine times. This chain uses TRBV7-9 with TRBJ1-1; D perhaps matches TRBD1 (6 bases). Looked up from germline, CDR1 is SEHNR and CDR2 is FQNEAQ (reference sequence). The CDR3 spans 14 residues. V was pared by 7 bases and J by 7 bases, with 19 bases between. The CDR3 DNA reads as TGTGCCAGCACCAAGACTCAGGGGATTAGTGAAGCTTTCTTT. The encoded protein is CASTKTQGISEAFF.

The chain uses TRBV28 and TRBJ2-1; D is unresolved. The CDR3 spans 14 residues. The V end was cut by 5 bases, the J end by 10 bases, with 18 bases between. Germline CDR1 reads MDHEN; CDR2 reads SYDVKM. The CDR3 spells CASSTPTISWEQFF. The CDR3 bases are TGTGCCAGCAGTACCCCTACCATCAGTTGGGAGCAGTTCTTC.

The chain joins TRBV15 to TRBJ2-5; 14 nucleotides align to TRBD2. From germline, CDR1 is LNHNV and CDR2 YYDKDF (reference sequence). The CDR3 covers 18 residues. V dropped 0 bases and J dropped 3; count of bases not matched to a gene: 6. CDR3 protein: CATSRDRLAGGSKETQYF. The DNA for the CDR3 is TGTGCCACCAGCAGAGACAGACTAGCGGGAGGGTCCAAAGAGACCCAGTACTTC.

This clonotype was counted at least ten times. The J gene is TRBJ1-2, the V gene TRBV28; the D is unclear. CDR3 size: 12 residues. Trimming left V 3 bases short and J 5 bases short, with 7 bases between. Germline V lookup: CDR1 MDHEN, CDR2 SYDVKM. The CDR3 reads CASSFLGYGYTF. The CDR3 nucleotides read TGTGCCAGCAGTTTCTTAGGTTATGGCTACACCTTC.